The 6 T cell receptor beta chains presented below share a single source sample, sequenced in a study of T cells after yellow fever vaccination. One entry per CDR3 protein results from TCRdb running MiXCR on the 5' RACE reads. The sample gives some 500,000 distinct CDR3 sequences, approximately 13% of which show up once; about 14% is in the top ten. The sample here was PBMCs, taken on the day of the yellow fever booster vaccination. Receptors were obtained from a man aged 25-45 years who received the YFV17D yellow fever vaccine.

This clonotype has just a few counts. The chain is built from TRBV12-3 or TRBV12-4 and TRBJ1-3; D possibly corresponds to TRBD1 (5 bases). V lost 7 bases to trimming and J lost 1 base, with 11 bases between them. The CDR3 sequence is 14 residues long. CDR3 protein: CASNPRASGNTIYF. The CDR3 region has the DNA TGTGCCAGCAACCCCAGGGCATCTGGAAACACCATATATTTT.

The CDR3 here is CASRNSYKDGETQYF. The CDR3 DNA follows: TGTGCCAGCAGAAACTCCTACAAAGATGGAGAGACCCAGTACTTC. The rearrangement links TRBV12-3 or TRBV12-4 to TRBJ2-5; no clear D. CDR3 length equals 15 residues. Trimming removed 6 bases from V and 4 bases from J, with 18 bases in between.

This clonotype was detected only a few times. The chain recombines TRBV29-1 with TRBJ2-6; the D gene could be TRBD1 or TRBD2 (7 bases each). CDR1 is SQVTM and CDR2 is ANQGSEA in the germline V gene. CDR3 length: 15 residues. The V end lost 6 bases, the J end lost 3 bases, and 15 bases lay between the germline ends. In DNA form, the CDR3 reads TGCAGCGTGAGTGCAGGGGGGGGTGGGGCCAACGTCCTGACTTTC. It encodes CSVSAGGGGANVLTF.

This chain links TRBV20-1 with TRBJ1-3, with TRBD1 matching over 8 bases. The CDR3 loop spans 15 amino acids. The germline V gene has CDR1 DFQATT and CDR2 SNEGSKA (reference sequence). With 7 bases clipped from V and 0 bases from J, the junction kept 8 bases outside the gene matches. CDR3 bases: TGCAGTGGCTCCCAGGGGGCCCTCTCTGGAAACACCATATATTTT. Translation: CSGSQGALSGNTIYF.

The chain is built from TRBV20-1 and TRBJ2-1; 13 bases map to TRBD2. The CDR3 totals 16 residues. CDR1 DFQATT and CDR2 SNEGSKA come from the germline V gene (reference sequence). V shed 4 bases, J shed 5 bases, and the junction held 8 bases outside the gene matches. The CDR3 coding sequence is TGCAGTGCTAAGGAATCCGGGACTAGCGGGGACAATGAGCAGTTCTTC. Its protein product is CSAKESGTSGDNEQFF.

CDR3: CASSLTDNYGYTF. DNA of the CDR3: TGTGCCAGCAGCCTGACGGACAACTATGGCTACACCTTC. The J gene is TRBJ1-2, the V gene TRBV6-6; no definite D call. CDR1 and CDR2 (germline): MNHNY, SVGAGI (reference sequence). This CDR3 contains 13 residues. Between the trimmed V and J ends, which lost 6 bases and 2 bases, there was a span of 10 bases.